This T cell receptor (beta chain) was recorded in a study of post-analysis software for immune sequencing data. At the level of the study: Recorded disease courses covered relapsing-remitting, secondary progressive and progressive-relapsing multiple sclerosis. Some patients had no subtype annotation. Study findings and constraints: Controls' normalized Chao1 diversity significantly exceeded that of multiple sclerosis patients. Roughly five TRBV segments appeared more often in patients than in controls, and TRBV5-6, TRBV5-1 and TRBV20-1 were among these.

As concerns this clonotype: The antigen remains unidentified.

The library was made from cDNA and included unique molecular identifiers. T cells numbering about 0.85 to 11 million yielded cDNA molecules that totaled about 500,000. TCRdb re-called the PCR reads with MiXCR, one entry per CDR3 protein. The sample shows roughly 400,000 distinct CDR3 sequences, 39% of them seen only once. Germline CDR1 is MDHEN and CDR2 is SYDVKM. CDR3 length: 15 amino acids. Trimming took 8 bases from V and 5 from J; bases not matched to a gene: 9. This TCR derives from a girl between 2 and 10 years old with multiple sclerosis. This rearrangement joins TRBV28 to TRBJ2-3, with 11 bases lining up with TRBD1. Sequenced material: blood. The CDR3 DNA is TGTGCCAGCCCACCGGGACAGGGGGTTAAAGATACGCAGTATTTT. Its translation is CASPPGQGVKDTQYF.